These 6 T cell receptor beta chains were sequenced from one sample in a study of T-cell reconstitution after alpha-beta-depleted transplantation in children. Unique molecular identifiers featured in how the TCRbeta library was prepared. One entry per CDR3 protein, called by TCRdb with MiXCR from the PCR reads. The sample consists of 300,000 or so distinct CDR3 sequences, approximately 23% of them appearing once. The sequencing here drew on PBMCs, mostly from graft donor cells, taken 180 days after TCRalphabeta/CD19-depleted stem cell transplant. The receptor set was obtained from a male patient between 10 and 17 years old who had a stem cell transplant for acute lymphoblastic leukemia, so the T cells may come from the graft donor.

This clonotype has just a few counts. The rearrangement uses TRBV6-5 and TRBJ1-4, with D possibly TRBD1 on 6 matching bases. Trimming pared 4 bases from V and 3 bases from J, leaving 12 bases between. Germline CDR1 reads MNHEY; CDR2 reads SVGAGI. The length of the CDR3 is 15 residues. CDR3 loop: CASSLTGQANEKLFF. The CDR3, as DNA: TGTGCCAGCAGTTTGACGGGACAAGCTAATGAAAAACTGTTTTTT.

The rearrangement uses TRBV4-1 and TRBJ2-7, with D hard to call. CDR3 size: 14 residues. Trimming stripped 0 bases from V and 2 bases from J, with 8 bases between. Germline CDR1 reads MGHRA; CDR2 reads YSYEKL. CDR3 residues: CASSQEVPTYEQYF. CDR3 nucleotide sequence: TGCGCCAGCAGCCAAGAAGTCCCCACCTACGAGCAGTACTTC.

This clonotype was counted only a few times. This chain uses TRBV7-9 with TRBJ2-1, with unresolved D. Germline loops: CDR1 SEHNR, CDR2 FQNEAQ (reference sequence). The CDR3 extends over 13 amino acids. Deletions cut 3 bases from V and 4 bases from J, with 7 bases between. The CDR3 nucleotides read TGTGCCAGCAGCTTCAACTTGTACAATGAGCAGTTCTTC. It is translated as CASSFNLYNEQFF.

The CDR3 spells CASSLDWISGTVTGELFF. CDR3 nucleotides: TGTGCCAGCAGCTTGGATTGGATTTCCGGGACAGTCACCGGGGAGCTGTTTTTT. The gene calls are TRBV5-6 and TRBJ2-2; 7 bases are shared with TRBD1. The CDR3 has 18 residues. V was clipped by 0 bases and J by 4 bases; unmatched bases: 12. CDR1 and CDR2 from the germline V gene are SGHDT and YYEEEE. Supplemented by reference TRBV5-6 and TRBJ2-2, the full variable domain reads DAGVTQSPTHLIKTRGQQVTLRCSPKSGHDTVSWYQQALGQGPQFIFQYYEEEERQRGNFPDRFSGHQFPNYSSELNVNALLLGDSALYLCASSLDWISGTVTGELFFGEGSRLTVL.

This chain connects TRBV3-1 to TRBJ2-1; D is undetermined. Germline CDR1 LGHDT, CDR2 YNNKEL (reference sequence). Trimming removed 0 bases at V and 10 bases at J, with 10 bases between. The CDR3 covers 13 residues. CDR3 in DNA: TGTGCCAGCAGCCAAGATGAGGTACCGGAGCAGTTCTTC. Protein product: CASSQDEVPEQFF.

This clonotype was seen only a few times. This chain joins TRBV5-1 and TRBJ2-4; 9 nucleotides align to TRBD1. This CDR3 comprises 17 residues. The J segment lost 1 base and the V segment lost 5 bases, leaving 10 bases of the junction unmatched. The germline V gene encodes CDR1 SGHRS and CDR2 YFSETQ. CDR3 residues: CASSRGQGALAKNIQYF. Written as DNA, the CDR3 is TGCGCCAGCAGTCGGGGACAGGGAGCCTTGGCCAAAAACATTCAGTACTTC.